The clone carrying this T cell receptor beta chain was found many times. Its antigen remains unknown. Investigators amplified TCR beta CDR3 regions from RNA transcripts. In the first round, RT-PCR was carried out with HTBI primers, and a multiplex PCR formed the second round. MiXCR, run by TCRdb on the multiplex PCR reads, gives a single entry per CDR3 protein. Found here are about 370,000 distinct CDR3 sequences, approximately 18% of them singletons; the top ten hold 2.4%. The ends lost 7 bases at V and 4 bases at J; junction bases unmatched: 9. From germline, CDR1 is MNHEY and CDR2 SMNVEV (reference sequence). CDR3 length: 14 residues. The data were obtained in a study of Graves' ophthalmopathy and Graves' hyperthyroidism. Study context: Peripheral blood sampling preceded any treatment and occurred at initial diagnosis. Findings and caveats of the study: As the model predicted ophthalmopathy progression, it achieved a sensitivity of less than 71% and a specificity of roughly 72%.

Stable hyperthyroidism was defined by absence of ophthalmopathy within 18 months of follow-up. Patients with other autoimmune diseases, uncontrolled infections, pregnancy or lactation were excluded. This clonotype was sampled from an adult woman with stable Graves' hyperthyroidism. This chain uses TRBV27 with TRBJ2-5; 7 nucleotides agree with TRBD2. Sequencing was carried out using peripheral blood. The CDR3 sequence: CASNKLAGGETQYF. The CDR3, as DNA: TGTGCCAGCAATAAATTAGCGGGTGGAGAGACCCAGTACTTC.